This T cell receptor beta chain was recorded in a study of blood T cell repertoires in COVID-19. Overall study: Samples taken during acute and convalescent COVID-19 were collected in the United States, Italy and Spain.

TCRdb's copy holds only in-frame clones and misses some; the assay was immunoSEQ multiplex PCR. Here the sample spans 300,000 to 500,000 clones, more than 75% being singletons. The origin of this receptor is a woman aged 25-40 years with acute COVID-19. The sample taken for sequencing was PBMCs or T cells enriched from blood (not recorded which).

As DNA, the CDR3 is TGTGCCAGAAGCTACGACACGACCTACGAGCAGTACTTC. Translated: CARSYDTTYEQYF. The V and J genes are TRBV5-3 and TRBJ2-7; D gene uncertain. TRBV5-3 has ORF status, its function being uncertain. The CDR3 has 13 amino acids. The V and J ends lost 3 bases and 2 bases respectively, with 9 bases between them.